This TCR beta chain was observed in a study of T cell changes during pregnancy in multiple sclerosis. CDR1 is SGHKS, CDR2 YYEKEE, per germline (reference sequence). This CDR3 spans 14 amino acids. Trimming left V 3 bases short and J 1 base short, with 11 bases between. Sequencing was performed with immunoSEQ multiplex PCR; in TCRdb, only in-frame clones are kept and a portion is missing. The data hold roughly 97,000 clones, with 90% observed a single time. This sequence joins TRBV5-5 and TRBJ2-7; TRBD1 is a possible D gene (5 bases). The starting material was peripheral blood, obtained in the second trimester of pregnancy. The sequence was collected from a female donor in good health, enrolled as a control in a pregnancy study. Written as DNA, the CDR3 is TGTGCCAGCAGCTCGCAGGGTGGATCCTACGAGCAGTACTTC. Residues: CASSSQGGSYEQYF.